The 16 T cell receptor beta chains reported below all come from one sample, sequenced in a study of T cell responses to AZD1222 COVID-19 vaccine. Here immunoSEQ multiplex PCR was the method, and the copy in TCRdb shows in-frame clones only, minus some. The table has 150,000 to 200,000 clones, more than 85% seen once. The sample consisted of peripheral blood, taken 28 days after the second AZD1222 dose. Source of these receptors: an adult who received the AZD1222 COVID-19 vaccine.

In its sample, this clone was seen once. V and J are TRBV9 and TRBJ2-5, with 8 bases that match TRBD1. Germline V lookup: CDR1 SGDLS, CDR2 YYNGEE. This CDR3 contains 14 residues. V was clipped by 3 bases and J by 5 bases; unmatched bases: 6. Here the CDR3 reads CASSAGGDLETQYF. The CDR3 DNA sequence: TGTGCCAGCAGCGCAGGGGGCGACTTGGAGACCCAGTACTTC.

The V and J genes are TRBV7-9 and TRBJ2-2; D remains unclear. The CDR3 is 14 residues long. Germline V lookup: CDR1 SEHNR, CDR2 FQNEAQ (reference sequence). V was cut by 3 bases and J by 5 bases, with 10 bases left in between. The CDR3 coding sequence is TGTGCCAGCAGCTTGTACAGTTTGACCGGGGAGCTGTTTTTT. It translates to CASSLYSLTGELFF.

The table lists this clone with a few counts. The chain recombines TRBV13 with TRBJ2-1, with D tentatively TRBD1 (6 bases). This CDR3 comprises 15 residues. V shed 3 bases and J shed 0 bases, with 9 bases lying between them. Germline-derived CDR1 and CDR2 are PRHDT and FYEKMQ (reference sequence). CDR3 in DNA: TGTGCCAGCAGCTTCGGACAGCACTCCTACAATGAGCAGTTCTTC. It translates to CASSFGQHSYNEQFF.

The J gene is TRBJ1-5, the V gene TRBV27, with 8 bases fitting TRBD1. CDR3 length equals 15 residues. Looked up from germline, CDR1 is MNHEY and CDR2 is SMNVEV (reference sequence). The V segment lost 8 bases and the J segment 3 bases; nucleotides outside the gene matches: 9. CDR3 amino acids: CASGRTGRVNQPQHF. Here the CDR3 DNA reads TGTGCCAGCGGGAGGACAGGGAGAGTCAATCAGCCCCAGCATTTT.

The J gene is TRBJ2-1, the V gene TRBV5-1; TRBD1 aligns across 7 bases. Germline V gene lookup returns CDR1 SGHRS and CDR2 YFSETQ. This CDR3 has 13 amino acids. Trimming at V came to 0 bases and at J to 10 bases, leaving 4 bases not matched to a gene. The CDR3 loop is CASSLEGAREQFF. The CDR3 bases are TGCGCCAGCAGCTTGGAGGGGGCAAGGGAGCAGTTCTTC.

The rearrangement links TRBV27 to TRBJ1-6; weak D call: TRBD1 (6 bases). This CDR3 has 15 residues. Germline values: CDR1 MNHEY, CDR2 SMNVEV (reference sequence). Trimming shortened V by 2 bases and J by 7 bases, and 12 bases separated the two germline ends. CDR3 coding DNA: TGTGCCAGCAGTTTAGGGGGGGGGCCGAATTCACCCCTCCACTTT. This gives the protein CASSLGGGPNSPLHF.

The CDR3 spells CATSRDLGGVVSGNTIYF. The CDR3 region has the DNA TGTGCCACCAGCAGAGATCTCGGCGGGGTGGTCTCTGGAAACACCATATATTTT. The rearrangement joins TRBV15 to TRBJ1-3; no reliable D call. Per the germline V gene, CDR1 is LNHNV and CDR2 is YYDKDF (reference sequence). Trimming pared 0 bases from V and 0 bases from J, leaving 15 bases between. The CDR3 is made up of 18 amino acids.

This sequence joins TRBV9 and TRBJ1-1; no firm D call. V was trimmed by 0 bases and J by 3 bases, leaving 9 bases between them. Germline V lookup: CDR1 SGDLS, CDR2 YYNGEE. The CDR3 has 14 residues. The DNA of the CDR3 is TGTGCCAGCAGCGTAGAATCCCGGGACACTGAAGCTTTCTTT. This encodes CASSVESRDTEAFF.

V usage is TRBV9 and J usage is TRBJ2-3; 10 bases align to TRBD2. V gave up 4 bases and J gave up 4 bases; unmatched junction bases: 21. CDR1 SGDLS and CDR2 YYNGEE come from the germline V gene. The CDR3 has 20 residues. DNA for the CDR3: TGTGCCAGCAGCCCGACAGCCCAGCGGGGGGGCCGGGGTCTACCAGATACGCAGTATTTT. Its translation is CASSPTAQRGGRGLPDTQYF.

The chain has TRBV6-2 or TRBV6-3 and TRBJ1-5, with a possible D match to TRBD1 (5 bases). Germline loops: CDR1 MNHEY, CDR2 SVGEGT. The CDR3 loop spans 13 amino acids. V lost 4 bases to trimming and J lost 3 bases, with 7 bases between them. CDR3 sequence reads: CASSWGTNQPQHF. The CDR3 DNA is TGTGCCAGCAGTTGGGGCACCAATCAGCCCCAGCATTTT.

V usage is TRBV27 and J usage is TRBJ2-3, with D maybe TRBD2 (7 bases). V lost 0 bases, J lost 1 base, and 8 bases lay in between. CDR1 and CDR2 from the germline V gene are MNHEY and SMNVEV (reference sequence). The CDR3 is 15 residues long. This chain's CDR3 is CASSLSGGRTDTQYF. CDR3 coding DNA: TGTGCCAGCAGTTTATCGGGGGGGCGCACAGATACGCAGTATTTT.

The chain combines TRBV19 with TRBJ2-1; the D is unclear. Trimming pared 3 bases from V and 6 bases from J, leaving 9 bases between. The CDR3 covers 13 residues. Looked up from germline, CDR1 is LNHDA and CDR2 is SQIVND (reference sequence). CDR3 in amino acids: CASSIGTVNEQFF. CDR3 bases: TGTGCCAGTAGTATTGGAACGGTCAATGAGCAGTTCTTC.

This clone was seen once. The chain has TRBV6-2 or TRBV6-3 and TRBJ2-3; D may be TRBD2 (5 bases). The germline CDR1 and CDR2 sequences are MNHEY and SVGEGT. The CDR3 consists of 15 residues. With 5 bases removed from V and 2 bases from J, the gap between germline ends came to 14 bases. CDR3 bases: TGTGCCAGCAGTAATCCGGGGAAATTCACAGATACGCAGTATTTT. Its translation: CASSNPGKFTDTQYF.

The chain links TRBV7-3 to TRBJ2-3, with TRBD1 as a possible D gene (6 bases). The length of the CDR3 is 14 residues. The V end lost 4 bases, the J end lost 10 bases, and 18 bases lay between the germline ends. In germline, CDR1 is SGHTA, CDR2 FQGTGA. The CDR3 loop reads CASSSPAHREAQYF. The CDR3 DNA follows: TGTGCCAGCAGCTCCCCTGCCCACAGGGAAGCGCAGTATTTT.

In its sample, this clone was seen once. The chain combines TRBV6-5 with TRBJ1-1, with D hard to call. This CDR3 spans 13 amino acids. Trimming left V 10 bases short and J 1 base short, with 13 bases between. CDR1 and CDR2 from the germline V gene are MNHEY and SVGAGI. The CDR3 coding sequence is TGTGCCACCCTTCGAGGTCGGAACACTGAAGCTTTCTTT. Encoded protein: CATLRGRNTEAFF.

The chain links TRBV10-3 to TRBJ1-5; no reliable D call. Germline assignment: CDR1 ENHRY and CDR2 SYGVKD. V was shortened by 6 bases and J by 6 bases, with 12 bases between the two germline ends. CDR3 length: 13 residues. The CDR3, as DNA: TGTGCCATCAGGATGGGCGAGAGTCAGCCCCAGCATTTT. It yields the protein CAIRMGESQPQHF.